This T cell receptor (beta chain) emerged from a study of response to subunit inactivated influenza vaccine. General study findings and limits: Researchers suggested that each seasonal influenza vaccination recruits few new T cells.

The CDR3 is 13 amino acids. Germline CDR1 is DFQATT and CDR2 is SNEGSKA (reference sequence). On this clonotype itself: As yet, its antigen is unknown.

TCRdb independently ran MiXCR on the RT-PCR reads; one entry per CDR3 protein. Of fewer than 700,000 distinct CDR3 sequences in the sample, under 15% were seen once. The starting material was PBMCs from blood, obtained about 40 days after vaccination. V is TRBV20-1 and J is TRBJ2-7; tentatively, D is TRBD2 (6 bases). This clonotype was obtained from a man aged 45-60 years who received an inactivated influenza vaccine. CDR3 sequence (DNA): TGCCAGGCGTCCGGGGGTCCCACCTACGAGCAGTACTTC. Amino acid sequence: CQASGGPTYEQYF.